This T cell receptor (beta chain) derives from a study of T-cell memory formation after mild COVID-19. Across the study: TCR clusters were largely donor specific. Study-level findings and limits: Later expanders leaned toward CD4+, whereas clones contracting from day 15 to 85 were balanced CD4/CD8. Contracting CD4+ clones sat mainly in CM and EM; CD8+ in EMRA. A subset of responding clones appeared in pre-infection memory, suggesting cross-reactive memory joined.

TCRdb re-derived calls from the 5' RACE reads in MiXCR, one entry per CDR3 protein. This repertoire shows roughly 250,000 distinct CDR3 sequences, around 17% found once; its top ten account for under 25%. CDR1 is SGHVS, CDR2 FNYEAQ, per germline. The V and J ends lost 2 bases and 0 bases respectively, with 13 bases between them. This CDR3 contains 17 residues. As for this clonotype: The antigen remains undetermined.

This TCR was recovered from a man between 18 and 29 years old who had mild COVID-19 (a few samples of this study predate the infection). Cell type and time point are not known. This chain joins TRBV7-6 and TRBJ2-2, with D unresolved. Sequenced sample: PBMCs or a T cell subset sorted from them (not recorded which). The CDR3 sequence: CASSLSEAAANTGELFF. Here the CDR3 DNA reads TGTGCCAGCAGCTTATCCGAGGCCGCCGCGAACACCGGGGAGCTGTTTTTT.